This T cell receptor beta chain was sequenced for a study of blood T cells in healthy people across ages. The people who gave samples were healthy Caucasians from Russia, aged roughly 6 to 100. Study-wide findings and caveats: Observed TCR beta diversity per million T cells went down as age went up. This fall followed a roughly linear course with age.

Concerning this clonotype itself: Its antigen is currently unknown.

For the second PCR, which ran for 7 to 11 cycles, a sample-barcoded 5' primer and a J-beta primer mix were used. TCRdb re-called the 5' RACE reads through MiXCR, storing one row per CDR3 protein. The table shows 650,000 to 800,000 distinct CDR3 sequences, with approximately 48% occurring only once. Germline CDR1 and CDR2: SGHVS and FNYEAQ. The CDR3 length is 14 residues. V shed 1 base and J shed 7 bases, with 11 bases lying between them. The clonotype originates from a man in his 60s in good health. Input material: blood. The chain has TRBV7-6 and TRBJ2-1; perhaps TRBD1 as D (5 bases). The CDR3 is CASSLDRMWNEQFF. CDR3 nucleotide sequence: TGTGCCAGCAGCTTAGACAGGATGTGGAATGAGCAGTTCTTC.